Here is one TCR beta chain with its context. The record originates from a study of T cell changes during pregnancy in multiple sclerosis. TCRdb's copy holds only in-frame clones and misses some; the assay was immunoSEQ multiplex PCR. The sample has roughly 89,000 clones, 90% to 95% seen once. V was pared by 3 bases and J by 2 bases, with 7 bases of the junction left unmatched. The CDR3 is made up of 16 amino acids. The germline CDR1 and CDR2 sequences are MGHRA and YSYEKL. The input for sequencing was peripheral blood, taken in the first trimester of pregnancy. The receptor comes from a female donor with multiple sclerosis, enrolled in a pregnancy study. The chain recombines TRBV4-1 with TRBJ2-7; 10 bases map to TRBD1. The CDR3 protein is CASSHRGQGGTYEQYF. DNA for the CDR3: TGCGCCAGCAGCCATCGCGGACAGGGGGGAACCTACGAGCAGTACTTC.